These 21 T cell receptor beta chains share one sample of origin, sequenced in a study of OX40 agonist ivuxolimab in advanced cancers. Assay used: immunoSEQ multiplex PCR; TCRdb lists only in-frame clones, some missing. Of approximately 73,000 clones listed, around 90% are singletons. Here the sequenced sample was CD4+ or CD8+ T cells sorted from blood, taken in a trial of the OX40 agonist ivuxolimab. These receptors were obtained from an adult with an advanced solid tumor such as melanoma, head and neck, liver or kidney cancer.

V and J are TRBV7-8 and TRBJ2-3, with 7 bases aligning to TRBD2. Germline V gene lookup returns CDR1 SGHVS and CDR2 FQNEAQ. Trimming cost V 5 bases and J 2 bases; bases outside gene matches: 13. The CDR3 consists of 17 residues. In nucleotides, the CDR3 is TGTGCCAGCAGCAGCACCCCTAACGGGGGGTTCACAGATACGCAGTATTTT. Amino acids: CASSSTPNGGFTDTQYF. Together with reference TRBV7-8 and TRBJ2-3, the CDR3 gives the full variable domain: GAGVSQSPRYKVAKRGQDVALRCDPISGHVSLFWYQQALGQGPEFLTYFQNEAQLDKSGLPSDRFFAERPEGSVSTLKIQRTQQEDSAVYLCASSSTPNGGFTDTQYFGPGTRLTVL.

The chain combines TRBV5-6 with TRBJ1-2, with D unresolved. This CDR3 is built from 12 residues. Germline CDR1 reads SGHDT; CDR2 reads YYEEEE. The V end lost 2 bases, the J end lost 8 bases, and 10 bases lay between the germline ends. CDR3 DNA: TGTGCCAGCAGCTTAAGTCAGGTCGGCTACACCTTC. The encoded protein is CASSLSQVGYTF.

J is TRBJ2-1 and V is TRBV29-1; no clear D gene. V lost 2 bases and J 9 bases, leaving 17 bases between the germline ends. This CDR3 contains 14 residues. Germline V gene data show CDR1 as SQVTM and CDR2 as ANQGSEA. CDR3 sequence (DNA): TGCAGCGTTGAAATGGCGAGTATACGTAGTGAGCAGTTCTTC. Its protein is CSVEMASIRSEQFF.

This clone was found once. V is TRBV30 and J is TRBJ2-1; D ambiguous. The CDR3 runs to 11 residues. From germline, CDR1 is GTSNPN and CDR2 SVGIG (reference sequence). V was cut by 1 base and J by 6 bases, with 4 bases left in between. CDR3: CAWSGGNEQFF. The CDR3 DNA sequence: TGTGCCTGGAGTGGCGGCAATGAGCAGTTCTTC.

The chain carries TRBV7-3 and TRBJ2-1; 8 bases fit TRBD2. CDR3 length equals 15 residues. CDR1 SGHTA and CDR2 FQGTGA come from the germline V gene. Trimming took 3 bases from V and 8 from J; bases not matched to a gene: 9. The CDR3 sequence: CASSFSSGSMYEQFF. The DNA of the CDR3 is TGTGCCAGCAGCTTCTCGAGCGGGAGTATGTATGAGCAGTTCTTC.

V gene TRBV7-6 combines with J gene TRBJ2-2, with 10 bases lining up with TRBD1. Germline CDR1 and CDR2: SGHVS and FNYEAQ. J gave up 4 bases and V 5 bases, and 4 bases lay outside the gene matches. This CDR3 is 15 amino acids long. DNA of the CDR3: TGTGCCAGCAGCACGCGGACAGGGGGCACCGGGGAGCTGTTTTTT. Protein sequence: CASSTRTGGTGELFF.

The V and J genes are TRBV10-3 and TRBJ2-3, with 15 positions matching TRBD2. V lost 8 bases to trimming and J lost 4 bases; unmatched junction nucleotides: 10. The CDR3 totals 17 residues. The V gene's germline CDR1 is ENHRY and CDR2 SYGVKD. The CDR3 DNA is TGTGCCATCGGAGTTGGGACTAGCGGGGGGAGATCAGATACGCAGTATTTT. Protein product: CAIGVGTSGGRSDTQYF.

The chain couples TRBV19 to TRBJ2-7; 9 nucleotides agree with TRBD2. The V gene end was trimmed by 6 bases and the J gene end by 1 base; junction bases not matched to a gene: 7. Germline lookup yields CDR1 LNHDA and CDR2 SQIVND (reference sequence). The CDR3 length is 15 residues. In nucleotides, the CDR3 is TGTGCCAGTAGGAGTGGCGCGGGAGGGTCCTACGAGCAGTACTTC. Its protein product is CASRSGAGGSYEQYF.

This chain joins TRBV5-1 and TRBJ2-5; D is ambiguous. Deletions cut 0 bases from V and 3 bases from J, with 6 bases between. The CDR3 has 13 amino acids. Germline CDR1 is SGHRS and CDR2 is YFSETQ. This CDR3 reads CASSLGIEETQYF. The CDR3 DNA follows: TGCGCCAGCAGCTTGGGTATAGAAGAGACCCAGTACTTC.

The V and J genes are TRBV28 and TRBJ1-5, with D uncertain. Deletions cut 5 bases from V and 6 bases from J, with 11 bases between. Per germline, CDR1 MDHEN and CDR2 SYDVKM. The CDR3 has 13 amino acids. CDR3 sequence (DNA): TGTGCCAGCAGTACAGCAGGCAGTCAGCCCCAGCATTTT. Encoded protein: CASSTAGSQPQHF. Supplemented by reference TRBV28 and TRBJ1-5, the full variable domain reads DVKVTQSSRYLVKRTGEKVFLECVQDMDHENMFWYRQDPGLGLRLIYFSYDVKMKEKGDIPEGYSVSREKKERFSLILESASTNQTSMYLCASSTAGSQPQHFGDGTRLSIL.

The rearrangement uses TRBV6-1 and TRBJ2-7; D is uncertain. Germline-derived CDR1 and CDR2 are MNHNS and SASEGT. This CDR3 has 11 residues. V was pared by 9 bases and J by 5 bases, with 11 bases between. Here the CDR3 DNA reads TGTGCCAGTAGATTTTTCAACGAGCAGTACTTC. Translating it yields CASRFFNEQYF.

The genes are TRBV29-1 and TRBJ1-1; no definite D call. From germline, CDR1 is SQVTM and CDR2 ANQGSEA. V lost 4 bases and J lost 3, with 3 bases in between. The length of the CDR3 is 10 residues. The CDR3 protein is CSVGHTEAFF. The CDR3 region has the DNA TGCAGCGTTGGACACACTGAAGCTTTCTTT. Filled out from reference TRBV29-1 and TRBJ1-1, the complete variable domain reads SAVISQKPSRDICQRGTSLTIQCQVDSQVTMMFWYRQQPGQSLTLIATANQGSEATYESGFVIDKFPISRPNLTFSTLTVSNMSPEDSSIYLCSVGHTEAFFGQGTRLTVV.

CDR3 sequence reads: CASSRMGVGNSGANVLTF. The CDR3 nucleotides are TGTGCCAGCAGCCGTATGGGGGTCGGAAACTCTGGGGCCAACGTCCTGACTTTC. The chain couples TRBV11-2 to TRBJ2-6; D possibly matches TRBD1 or TRBD2 (5 bases each). The ends were cut back, 5 bases at V and 0 bases at J, with 17 bases in the middle. CDR3 size: 18 residues. CDR1 and CDR2 (germline): SGHAT, FQNNGV.

This clone has more than one count but fewer than ten. V gene TRBV5-5 combines with J gene TRBJ1-2; TRBD1 aligns across 9 bases. CDR1 and CDR2 from the germline V gene are SGHKS and YYEKEE (reference sequence). The CDR3 covers 16 residues. With V trimmed by 4 bases and J by 2 bases, 9 bases remained unmatched. The DNA of the CDR3 is TGTGCCAGCAGCCAAAAACCGGGACAGGGAAACTATGGCTACACCTTC. Protein sequence: CASSQKPGQGNYGYTF.

This chain connects TRBV19 to TRBJ2-4; D gene ambiguous. CDR1 is LNHDA, CDR2 SQIVND, per germline (reference sequence). Trimming pared 4 bases from V and 0 bases from J, leaving 7 bases between. The CDR3 is 14 amino acids. The CDR3 sequence: CASSNPVAKNIQYF. The CDR3 bases are TGTGCCAGTAGTAACCCAGTAGCCAAAAACATTCAGTACTTC.

The chain combines TRBV7-9 with TRBJ1-3; D might be TRBD1 (5 bases). V was clipped by 2 bases and J by 0 bases, with 11 bases between them. CDR1 and CDR2 from the germline V gene are SEHNR and FQNEAQ (reference sequence). CDR3 length equals 16 residues. The CDR3 coding sequence is TGTGCCAGCAGCTTATCGGGACTCTTCTCTGGAAACACCATATATTTT. Its protein product is CASSLSGLFSGNTIYF.

The gene calls are TRBV10-3 and TRBJ1-1, with TRBD1 as a possible D gene (5 bases). The germline V and J ends were trimmed by 2 bases and 2 bases, with 12 bases remaining between them. The germline CDR1 and CDR2 sequences are ENHRY and SYGVKD. The CDR3 consists of 15 residues. For the CDR3, the DNA is TGTGCCATCAGTGAGAAGGGAAGGGGAAACACTGAAGCTTTCTTT. It specifies CAISEKGRGNTEAFF.

The chain recombines TRBV10-3 with TRBJ1-1, with D uncertain. Trimming left V 8 bases short and J 4 bases short, with 11 bases between. This CDR3 region has 12 residues. Germline values: CDR1 ENHRY, CDR2 SYGVKD. CDR3 region: CAIFAGGTEAFF. DNA of the CDR3: TGTGCCATCTTTGCAGGCGGCACTGAAGCTTTCTTT.

This rearrangement joins TRBV6-5 to TRBJ1-2; D remains unclear. Germline lookup yields CDR1 MNHEY and CDR2 SVGAGI. The V end was cut by 5 bases, the J end by 3 bases, with 16 bases between. This CDR3 region has 15 residues. As DNA, the CDR3 is TGTGCCAGCAGTCCCCTGGGGTCTCTACACTATGGCTACACCTTC. It yields the protein CASSPLGSLHYGYTF.

This CDR3 is CASSLDGTQTQYF. In DNA, the CDR3 is TGTGCCAGCAGCTTAGACGGGACGCAGACCCAGTACTTC. The V call is TRBV7-3, the J call TRBJ2-5; tentatively, D is TRBD1 or TRBD2 (5 bases each). The CDR3 has 13 residues. With 2 bases removed from V and 6 bases from J, the gap between germline ends came to 10 bases. CDR1 and CDR2 (germline): SGHTA, FQGTGA.

The chain carries TRBV5-1 and TRBJ2-1; 7 nucleotides agree with TRBD2. Per germline, CDR1 SGHRS and CDR2 YFSETQ. This CDR3 is built from 18 residues. With 5 bases clipped from V and 7 bases from J, the junction kept 21 bases outside the gene matches. CDR3 sequence: CASSPLPQNSAGENEQFF. The CDR3 DNA sequence: TGCGCCAGCAGTCCCCTACCCCAGAACTCGGCGGGGGAGAATGAGCAGTTCTTC.